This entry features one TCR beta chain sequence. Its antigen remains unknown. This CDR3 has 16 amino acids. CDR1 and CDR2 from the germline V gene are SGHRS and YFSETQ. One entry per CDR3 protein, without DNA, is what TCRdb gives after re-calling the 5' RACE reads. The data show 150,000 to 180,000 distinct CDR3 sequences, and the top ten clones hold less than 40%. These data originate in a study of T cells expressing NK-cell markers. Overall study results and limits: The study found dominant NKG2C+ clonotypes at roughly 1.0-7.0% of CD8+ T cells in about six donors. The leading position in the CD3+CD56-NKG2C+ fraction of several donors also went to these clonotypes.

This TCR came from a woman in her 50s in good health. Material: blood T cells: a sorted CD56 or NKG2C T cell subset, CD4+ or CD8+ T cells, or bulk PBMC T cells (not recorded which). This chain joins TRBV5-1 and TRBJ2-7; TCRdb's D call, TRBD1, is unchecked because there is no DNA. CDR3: CASSPVGQDSNYEQYF.